The 5 T cell receptor beta chains below come from one sample, sequenced in a study of CD8 T cells in ankylosing spondylitis. TCRdb re-analysed the 5' RACE reads in MiXCR, keeping a single row per CDR3 protein. Among hundreds of thousands of distinct CDR3 sequences listed, around 9.2% were seen once. Sequencing was carried out using blood, either unsorted or a sorted T cell fraction (not recorded which). The receptors come from a male donor with ankylosing spondylitis or in good health (not recorded which).

This clonotype was picked up many times. The genes are TRBV5-1 and TRBJ2-4, with TRBD1 matching over 10 bases. Germline CDR1 and CDR2: SGHRS and YFSETQ. The CDR3 contains 17 residues. V was pared by 4 bases and J by 3 bases, with 10 bases of the junction left unmatched. Here the CDR3 DNA reads TGCGCCAGCAGCAGCCAAAGGACAGGGGGAGGCAAAAACATTCAGTACTTC. Its protein is CASSSQRTGGGKNIQYF.

This clonotype was counted ten times or more. This chain connects TRBV6-5 to TRBJ1-1; D unclear. The CDR3 contains 13 residues. Trimming cost V 2 bases and J 9 bases, with 13 bases left between them. CDR1 is MNHEY, CDR2 SVGAGI, per germline. The CDR3 DNA reads TGTGCCAGCAGTTACGAGAGGGCAGGCAAAGCTTTCTTT. Translated: CASSYERAGKAFF.

This clonotype has at least ten counts. This chain connects TRBV12-3 or TRBV12-4 to TRBJ2-2; 9 nucleotides agree with TRBD1. The CDR3 sequence is 16 residues long. V lost 5 bases to trimming and J lost 0 bases; unmatched junction nucleotides: 4. The DNA for the CDR3 is TGTGCCAGCAGTCCGCGGGACAGGGCGAACACCGGGGAGCTGTTTTTT. As protein: CASSPRDRANTGELFF.

This clonotype turned up a few times. The chain recombines TRBV30 with TRBJ2-3; either TRBD1 or TRBD2 may fit D (6 bases each). CDR3 length: 13 amino acids. Deletions cut 2 bases from V and 6 bases from J, with 12 bases between. Germline loops: CDR1 GTSNPN, CDR2 SVGIG (reference sequence). For the CDR3, the DNA is TGTGCCTGGAGTTTCGGGGGCCAGGATACGCAGTATTTT. Translated: CAWSFGGQDTQYF.

This clonotype has at least ten counts. The gene calls are TRBV28 and TRBJ2-2; 9 bases are shared with TRBD1. The ends lost 6 bases at V and 4 bases at J; junction bases unmatched: 9. CDR3 length equals 16 residues. CDR1 MDHEN and CDR2 SYDVKM come from the germline V gene. The CDR3 DNA sequence: TGTGCCAGCAGCCCAATCCGGACAGGGGCCACCGGGGAGCTGTTTTTT. This translates into CASSPIRTGATGELFF. Drawing the rest from reference TRBV28 and TRBJ2-2, the complete variable domain is DVKVTQSSRYLVKRTGEKVFLECVQDMDHENMFWYRQDPGLGLRLIYFSYDVKMKEKGDIPEGYSVSREKKERFSLILESASTNQTSMYLCASSPIRTGATGELFFGEGSRLTVL.